This T cell receptor (beta chain) was obtained from a study of blood T cell repertoires in COVID-19 (dated by TCRdb to the early 2020s). The study in broad terms: Samples covering the acute and convalescent phases of COVID-19 were provided by collaborators in the United States, Italy and Spain. The prospective study material was composed of cDNA or gDNA derived from T cells, B-cell-depleted T cells, or PBMCs. Subjects who had been exposed to COVID-19, were actively infected with it, or had recovered from it provided the deeply sampled blood TCRbeta repertoires that made up the dataset. The repertoires were released in a freely available public database meant as a resource for research on the immune response to SARS-CoV-2. The samples were drawn from two sources: the first 160 participants of the ongoing ImmuneRACE study, and some 1,300 subjects contributed by 6 global collaborators. Sample metadata almost always included a de-identified subject ID, COVID-19 status, age in years and sex. Where available, HLA class I and class II types were obtained from metadata supplied by the sample provider rather than from assay-based typing.

Worth noting for this clone: Its antigen specificity is not known. No base-level quality is on record; no much larger clone is a single base apart.

One collaborating source in Seattle enrolled patients while the patients were actively infected and followed the patients over time throughout the course of disease. Each collaborating institution followed its own protocols to collect whole blood in K2EDTA tubes. For TCRbeta analysis, collaborator samples were shipped as frozen whole blood, as isolated PBMCs, or as DNA extracted from either sample type. What the work shows at the level of the full study, not this receptor alone: The amount of clinical and demographic metadata varied by source and participant and was provided uncurated.

Including cysteine and phenylalanine, the CDR3 has 17 amino acids. Only the CDR3 part of the read is kept: 51 bases, read in frame from the first base. The germline V gene sets CDR1 to MGHRA and CDR2 to YSYEKL. The V end loses 2 bases and the J end loses 3 bases, and a stretch of 20 bases separates them. TCRbeta CDR3 regions were amplified from genomic DNA using the immunoSEQ Assay, a bias-controlled multiplex PCR. Per the source publication's procedure: Nucleated cell counts per sample were estimated from amplification of reference gene primers within the assay. To quantify the absolute abundance of each unique TCRbeta CDR3 rearrangement, sequence reads were collapsed and filtered. For each sample, productive Simpson clonality was calculated as the square root of Simpson's diversity index over productive rearrangements. TCRdb re-hosts the immuneACCESS table, in-frame sequences only. Its copies lack some clones; in the studies checked, an unresolved V gene accounts for under half of them, and the cause for the rest is not known. For V, J and clone size, that table is used; D and trimming come from the DNA. This sample gives approximately 350,000 clones in total; 89% of them show up just once. The top ten clonotypes cover around 3% of the sample.

In this chain, TRBV4-1 is recombined with TRBJ2-7; a tentative D match to TRBD1 spans 6 bases. The specimen was peripheral blood. The origin of this receptor is a young woman with COVID-19, enrolled during active disease. The CDR3 reads as follows: CASSQFGTGQKGYEQYF. The nucleotide sequence reads as follows: TGCGCCAGCAGCCAATTTGGAACCGGACAGAAAGGCTACGAGCAGTACTTC.